This T cell receptor (beta chain) stems from a study of cytomegalovirus exposure and HLA in healthy donors. Primers included in the PCR were 60 Vbeta and 13 Jbeta primers. The table came from immunoSEQ multiplex PCR; TCRdb's copy has only in-frame clones and leaves some out. The sample holds approximately 110,000 clones. Concerning this clone itself: Its specificity is unknown.

Study-wide findings and caveats: Reportedly, diagnosis of cytomegalovirus status by the classifier showed high specificity and sensitivity.

Material: PBMCs. The TCR comes from a man aged 35-49 years in good health and CMV-seronegative.

CDR3 coding DNA: TGCGCCAGCAGCTTGAGTACTGGAGTGGGACAGGGCTCTGGAAACACCATATATTTT. Amino acid sequence: CASSLSTGVGQGSGNTIYF. J is TRBJ1-3 and V is TRBV5-1; 9 nucleotides align to TRBD1. The CDR3 consists of 19 residues. The J segment lost 0 bases and the V segment lost 1 base, leaving 11 bases of the junction unmatched. Germline V gene sequence: CDR1 SGHRS, CDR2 YFSETQ. The entire variable domain, with the rest obtained from reference TRBV5-1 and TRBJ1-3, is as follows: KAGVTQTPRYLIKTRGQQVTLSCSPISGHRSVSWYQQTPGQGLQFLFEYFSETQRNKGNFPGRFSGRQFSNSRSEMNVSTLELGDSALYLCASSLSTGVGQGSGNTIYFGEGSWLTVV.